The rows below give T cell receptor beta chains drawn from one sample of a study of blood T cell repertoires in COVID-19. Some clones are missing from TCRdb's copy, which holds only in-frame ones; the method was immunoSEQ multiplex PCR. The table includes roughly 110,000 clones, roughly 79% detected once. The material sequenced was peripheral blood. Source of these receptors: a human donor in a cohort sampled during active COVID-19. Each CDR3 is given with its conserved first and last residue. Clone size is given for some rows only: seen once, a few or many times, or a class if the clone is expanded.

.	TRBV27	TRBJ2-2	CASSPVAGVTGELFF
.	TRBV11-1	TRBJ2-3	CASSFEAGESNTQYF
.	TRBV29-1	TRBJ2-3	CSALAGGPDTQYF
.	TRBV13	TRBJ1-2	CASSPAPGIDGYTF
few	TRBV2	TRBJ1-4	CASSPLQGVGEKLFF
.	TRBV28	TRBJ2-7	CASSEWTSGKYEQYF
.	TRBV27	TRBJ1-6	CASSLSEGAGSPLHF
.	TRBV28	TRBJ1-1	CASSSPGQRMNTEAFF
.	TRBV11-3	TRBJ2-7	CASSLASGTASNYEQYF
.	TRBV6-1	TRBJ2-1	CASSEVQSYNEQFF
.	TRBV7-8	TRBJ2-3	CASSLDLATDTQYF
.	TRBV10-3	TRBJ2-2	CAISELQGGTGELFF
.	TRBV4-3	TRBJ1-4	CASSLGTVSLEKLFF
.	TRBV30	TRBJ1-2	CAYSLQGFNGYTF
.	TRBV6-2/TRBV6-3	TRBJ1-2	CASSSGRGCTF
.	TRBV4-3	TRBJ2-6	CASSQRSGTGYSGANVLTF
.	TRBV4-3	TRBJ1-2	CASSQDKAVDNYGYTF
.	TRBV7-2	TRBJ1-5	CASSIQGHSNQPQHF
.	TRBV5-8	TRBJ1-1	CASAEGGSTTEAFF
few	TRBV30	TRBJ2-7	CAWNLREAGTSEQYF
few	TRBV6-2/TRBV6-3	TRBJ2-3	CASSYERLRPIDTQYF
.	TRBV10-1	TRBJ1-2	CASSARQQGVDYGYTF
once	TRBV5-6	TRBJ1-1	CASSPAVGEGTEAFF
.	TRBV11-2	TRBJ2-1	CASSSREDEQFF
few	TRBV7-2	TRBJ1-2	CASSLGQGVGYGYTF
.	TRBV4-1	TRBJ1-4	CASSQDGTGSTNEKLFF
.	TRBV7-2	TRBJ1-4	CASSLEDRGRPRKLFF
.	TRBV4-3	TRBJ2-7	CASSQNRGNEQYF
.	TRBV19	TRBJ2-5	CASSNRAGETQYF
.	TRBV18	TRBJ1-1	CASSPGQGEVAFF
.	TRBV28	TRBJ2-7	CASRSGTGHFEQYF
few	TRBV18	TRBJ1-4	CASSPYGTANEKLFF
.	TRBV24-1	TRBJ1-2	CATSDSGEGYTF
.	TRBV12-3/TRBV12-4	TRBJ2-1	CASSKRTYNEQFF
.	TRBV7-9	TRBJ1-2	CASSLYQGGGYTF
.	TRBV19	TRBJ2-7	CASSIDPQGAEGEQYF
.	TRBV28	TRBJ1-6	CASRDIRDIGRSPLHF
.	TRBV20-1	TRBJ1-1	CSAPVDTEAFF
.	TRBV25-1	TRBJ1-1	CASSGQGTEITEAFF
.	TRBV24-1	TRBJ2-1	CATSGTSGRYNEQFF
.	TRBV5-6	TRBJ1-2	CASSVWDRGFYGYTF
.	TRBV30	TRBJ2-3	CAWKEGGVPNTQYF
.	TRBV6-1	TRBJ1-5	CASSESGNQPQHF
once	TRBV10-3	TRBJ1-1	CAISELQGLNTEAFF
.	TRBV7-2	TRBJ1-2	CASSPGGGANYGYTF
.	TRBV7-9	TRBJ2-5	CAAGLAGGLQETQYF
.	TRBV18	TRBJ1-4	CASSPNHGQGNEKLFF
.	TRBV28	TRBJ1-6	CASHDSNNSPLHF
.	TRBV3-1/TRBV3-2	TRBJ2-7	CASSPPSGRASYEQYF
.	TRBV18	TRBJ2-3	CASSPPGLAGASGLTQYF
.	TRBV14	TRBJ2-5	CASSSNRGRGETQYF